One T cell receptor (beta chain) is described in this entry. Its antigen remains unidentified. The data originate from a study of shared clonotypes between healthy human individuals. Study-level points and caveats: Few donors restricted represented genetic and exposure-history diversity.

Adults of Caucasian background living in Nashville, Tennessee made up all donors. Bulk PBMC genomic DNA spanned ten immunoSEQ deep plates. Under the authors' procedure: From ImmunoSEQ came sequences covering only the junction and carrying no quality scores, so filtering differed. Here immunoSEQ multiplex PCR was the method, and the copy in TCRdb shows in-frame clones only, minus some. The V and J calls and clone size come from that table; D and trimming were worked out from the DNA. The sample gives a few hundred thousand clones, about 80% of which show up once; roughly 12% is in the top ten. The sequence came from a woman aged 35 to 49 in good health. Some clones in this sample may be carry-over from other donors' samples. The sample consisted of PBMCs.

Here the CDR3 reads CASSLPGSQETQYF. Here the CDR3 DNA reads TGTGCCAGCAGCTTGCCGGGAAGCCAAGAGACCCAGTACTTC. V is TRBV5-4 and J is TRBJ2-5; possible D gene TRBD2, 5 bases. Trimming pared 1 base from V and 1 base from J, leaving 8 bases between. The CDR3 has 14 residues. Germline-derived CDR1 and CDR2 are SGHNT and YYREEE (reference sequence). The variable domain in full, completed from reference TRBV5-4 and TRBJ2-5, reads ETGVTQSPTHLIKTRGQQVTLRCSSQSGHNTVSWYQQALGQGPQFIFQYYREEENGRGNFPPRFSGLQFPNYSSELNVNALELDDSALYLCASSLPGSQETQYFGPGTRLLVL.